This TCR beta chain was sequenced during a study of cytotoxic CD8 clonotypes in ibrutinib-treated CLL. Study-wide points: Sustained-remission and progressing patients diverged in sampling times. Treatment left the uncommon public clonotypes either contracted or stable in frequency.

With cryopreserved PBMCs as the source, around 2 micrograms of genomic DNA went to TCR beta libraries. This clone was picked up a small number of times. Its antigen remains unidentified. Profiling relied on immunoSEQ multiplex PCR, and the TCRdb table lists in-frame clones only, not all of them. In the table there are roughly 250,000 clones, under 80% of which are singletons. This clonotype was sampled from a human donor with chronic lymphocytic leukemia. The specimen was PBMCs, collected after 24 months of ibrutinib treatment.

The CDR3 nucleotides are TGTGCCAGCAGTTATCGGGACGAGCAGTACTTC. This sequence encodes CASSYRDEQYF. This chain connects TRBV27 to TRBJ2-7, with D unresolved. From germline, CDR1 is MNHEY and CDR2 SMNVEV (reference sequence). The V gene lost 4 bases and the J gene lost 5 bases, with 6 bases spanning the gap. CDR3 length: 11 residues.